The sequence of this TCR beta chain was determined in a study of early T cells in non-severe SARS-CoV-2 infection. In the study overall: Investigators sequenced bulk RNA drawn from unsorted whole blood, and chains remained unpaired.

At least ten counts were recorded for this clonotype. Attachment of unique molecular identifiers to individual cDNA molecules was performed. In TCRdb, the 5' RACE reads were re-called with MiXCR into one record per CDR3 protein. The sample lists around 52,000 distinct CDR3 sequences, approximately 12% occurring once. This CDR3 has 15 amino acids. Deletions cut 4 bases from V and 1 base from J, with 13 bases between. Germline V lookup: CDR1 SGHVS, CDR2 FNYEAQ. Input material: whole blood. The rearrangement joins TRBV7-6 to TRBJ2-5, with D possibly TRBD2 on 5 matching bases. The receptor was derived from an adult who was a healthcare worker with PCR-confirmed SARS-CoV-2 infection or an uninfected control (not recorded which). The CDR3 spells CASSSQEVPQETQYF. The CDR3 nucleotides read TGTGCCAGCAGCTCCCAGGAGGTCCCCCAAGAGACCCAGTACTTC.